This passage covers 10 T cell receptor beta chains from one sample sequenced in a study of cytomegalovirus exposure and HLA in healthy donors listed by TCRdb under 2017. Receptor amplification or capture employed the immunoSEQ multiplex PCR assay. The multiplex PCR relied on a mix of 60 forward primers for TCR Vbeta segments and 13 reverse primers for TCR Jbeta segments. In its TCRdb copy, this immuneACCESS table keeps in-frame sequences only and misses some clones. Where compared with another copy, unresolved V genes explain less than half of these, and the others have no known cause. The sample records about 100,000 clones, around 80% of which are singletons. The ten most abundant clones make up more than 0.95% of the sample. Material for sequencing was PBMCs. These receptor sequences come from a woman in her late teens or twenties in good health and CMV-seronegative.

This chain joins TRBV18 and TRBJ1-3; D not resolved. Trimming took 5 bases from V and 1 from J, leaving 33 bases between them. CDR1 is KGHSH, CDR2 LQKENI, per germline. The CDR3 consists of 22 residues. The chain's CDR3 is CASSSRVQTWVSGGPSGNTIYF. DNA for the CDR3: TGTGCCAGCTCATCGCGAGTTCAGACCTGGGTGTCCGGAGGTCCTTCTGGAAACACCATATATTTT.

There are a few counts of this clone. The chain combines TRBV6-1 with TRBJ2-5; the match to TRBD2 covers 12 bases. Looked up from germline, CDR1 is MNHNS and CDR2 is SASEGT. The CDR3 spans 15 residues. Germline trimming cut 3 bases from V and 4 bases from J; bases unmatched to any gene: 3. DNA for the CDR3: TGTGCCAGCAGTGAGCTAGCGGGGGGGCTAGAGACCCAGTACTTC. This translates into CASSELAGGLETQYF.

The genes are TRBV6-5 and TRBJ1-4; 10 bases align to TRBD1. The CDR3 sequence is 14 residues long. Germline CDR1 MNHEY, CDR2 SVGAGI. After removal of 6 bases from V and 8 bases from J, the junction contained 6 bases not matched to a gene. CDR3 sequence (DNA): TGTGCCAGCAGCCGGGGACAGGGGAAAGAAAAACTGTTTTTT. This encodes CASSRGQGKEKLFF.

This clone was counted a few times. This chain connects TRBV4-3 to TRBJ1-6; TRBD1 is a possible D gene (5 bases). V was shortened by 0 bases and J by 7 bases, with 10 bases between the two germline ends. The CDR3 runs to 15 residues. The germline CDR1 and CDR2 sequences are LGHNA and YSLEER. The CDR3 here is CASSQEWGGNSPLHF. The CDR3 DNA reads TGCGCCAGCAGCCAAGAATGGGGGGGAAATTCACCCCTCCACTTT.

The gene calls are TRBV11-2 and TRBJ2-7, with TRBD1 matching 8 bases. After removal of 4 bases from V and 1 base from J, the junction contained 6 bases not matched to a gene. The CDR3 runs to 15 residues. The germline gives CDR1 SGHAT, CDR2 FQNNGV. The CDR3, as DNA: TGTGCCAGCAGCTCCCCCGGGACAGGTTCCTACGAGCAGTACTTC. Its translation is CASSSPGTGSYEQYF.

The rearrangement joins TRBV27 to TRBJ2-7, with D possibly matching TRBD1 (5 bases). Germline assignment: CDR1 MNHEY and CDR2 SMNVEV (reference sequence). The V and J ends lost 6 bases and 3 bases respectively, with 6 bases between them. The CDR3 runs to 11 residues. This CDR3 is CASRRGYEQYF. The CDR3, as DNA: TGTGCCAGCAGAAGGGGCTACGAGCAGTACTTC.

This chain uses TRBV10-3 with TRBJ1-3, with D possibly being TRBD1 (6 bases). CDR3 length: 14 amino acids. The V end lost 10 bases, the J end lost 3 bases, and 16 bases lay between the germline ends. CDR1 and CDR2 from the germline V gene are ENHRY and SYGVKD. The chain's CDR3 is CATGGGANGNTIYF. CDR3 nucleotide sequence: TGTGCCACCGGCGGGGGGGCTAATGGAAACACCATATATTTT.

The DNA of the CDR3 is TGTGCCAGCAGTCGCTTTCCGGGACTAGCGGGACCTAACAATGAGCAGTTCTTC. As protein: CASSRFPGLAGPNNEQFF. V gene TRBV27 combines with J gene TRBJ2-1; 13 bases fit TRBD2. V shed 5 bases and J 5 bases; nucleotides not matched to a gene: 12. CDR1 and CDR2 (germline): MNHEY, SMNVEV (reference sequence). There are 18 residues in the CDR3.

V gene TRBV18 combines with J gene TRBJ2-5; 13 bases align to TRBD2. Germline V gene sequence: CDR1 KGHSH, CDR2 LQKENI. V was clipped by 1 base and J by 1 base; unmatched bases: 6. This CDR3 comprises 18 residues. The CDR3 bases are TGTGCCAGCTCACCACGGAGACTAGCGGGGGGAACCCAAGAGACCCAGTACTTC. Protein product: CASSPRRLAGGTQETQYF.

This clone was seen only once. The rearrangement links TRBV4-1 to TRBJ2-7; weak D call: TRBD1 (5 bases). V lost 2 bases and J lost 2, with 10 bases in between. This CDR3 is built from 14 residues. Germline assignment: CDR1 MGHRA and CDR2 YSYEKL. Here the CDR3 DNA reads TGCGCCAGCAGCCAAACAGGTGAACCCTACGAGCAGTACTTC. It translates to CASSQTGEPYEQYF.